These 21 T cell receptor beta chains were all obtained from the same sample, sequenced in a study of blood T cells in healthy people across ages. The use of a sample-barcoded 5' primer and a J-beta primer mix characterized a second PCR of 7 to 11 cycles. TCRdb re-called the 5' RACE reads with MiXCR, one entry per CDR3 protein. The sample has 1.5 million to 1.8 million distinct CDR3 sequences; 42% are singletons. The source material was blood. The receptors were sampled from a woman younger than 35 in good health.

The CDR3 coding sequence is TGTGCCAGCAGCCTCTTACTGGGGGGTACTTTCTTT. This sequence encodes CASSLLLGGTFF. This chain uses TRBV3-1 with TRBJ1-1, with D possibly matching TRBD1 (5 bases). The V end was cut by 4 bases, the J end by 12 bases, with 15 bases between. This CDR3 region has 12 residues. The germline gives CDR1 LGHDT, CDR2 YNNKEL (reference sequence).

This chain joins TRBV9 and TRBJ2-1, with 7 bases aligning to TRBD1. The CDR3 has 15 amino acids. The trim removed 4 bases at V and 9 bases at J, leaving 13 bases unmatched. Germline V gene lookup returns CDR1 SGDLS and CDR2 YYNGEE. The CDR3 DNA is TGTGCCAGCAGCTTCAACAGGGGCCCTGGGAGTGAGCAGTTCTTC. Translated, it gives CASSFNRGPGSEQFF.

This chain uses TRBV6-5 with TRBJ2-3; 9 bases map to TRBD1. The germline V gene has CDR1 MNHEY and CDR2 SVGAGI. V lost 5 bases to trimming and J lost 8 bases; unmatched junction nucleotides: 8. CDR3 length: 14 amino acids. For the CDR3, the DNA is TGTGCCAGCAGTAGGGACAGGGATATTGTTACGCAGTATTTT. Translated, it gives CASSRDRDIVTQYF.

The gene calls are TRBV27 and TRBJ2-2, with TRBD2 matching 11 bases. V shed 7 bases, J shed 5 bases, and the junction held 18 bases outside the gene matches. The CDR3 totals 19 residues. In germline, CDR1 is MNHEY, CDR2 SMNVEV (reference sequence). CDR3 nucleotide sequence: TGTGCCAGCACTCTCGGAGGGATGCGACTAGCGGGGCGTACCGGGGAGCTGTTTTTT. It translates to CASTLGGMRLAGRTGELFF.

This clonotype was picked up a small number of times. The rearrangement links TRBV14 to TRBJ2-7; TRBD2 is a possible D gene (6 bases). Germline CDR1 reads SGHDN; CDR2 reads FVKESK. The ends were cut back, 4 bases at V and 2 bases at J, with 15 bases in the middle. This CDR3 has 15 residues. CDR3: CASSPQEGYPYEQYF. The CDR3 DNA reads TGTGCCAGCAGCCCCCAGGAGGGGTATCCCTACGAGCAGTACTTC.

J is TRBJ2-5 and V is TRBV29-1, with a possible D match to TRBD2 (6 bases). Germline V gene data show CDR1 as SQVTM and CDR2 as ANQGSEA. There are 12 residues in the CDR3. Trimming pared 4 bases from V and 5 bases from J, leaving 11 bases between. Here the CDR3 DNA reads TGCAGCGTTGCGGGAGATTGGGAGACCCAGTACTTC. Translation gives CSVAGDWETQYF.

The rearrangement links TRBV7-2 to TRBJ2-7; tentative D call: TRBD1 (5 bases). The length of the CDR3 is 15 residues. V lost 3 bases, J lost 4 bases, and 16 bases lay in between. The germline V gene has CDR1 SGHTA and CDR2 FQGNSA. CDR3 coding DNA: TGTGCCAGCAGCTTTACAGGAGACTCACGATACGAGCAGTACTTC. Amino acid sequence: CASSFTGDSRYEQYF. Filled out from reference TRBV7-2 and TRBJ2-7, the complete variable domain reads GAGVSQSPSNKVTEKGKDVELRCDPISGHTALYWYRQSLGQGLEFLIYFQGNSAPDKSGLPSDRFSAERTGGSVSTLTIQRTQQEDSAVYLCASSFTGDSRYEQYFGPGTRLTVT.

V gene TRBV6-6 combines with J gene TRBJ2-1; 8 nucleotides line up with TRBD2. There are 16 residues in the CDR3. The germline gives CDR1 MNHNY, CDR2 SVGAGI (reference sequence). V was pared by 4 bases and J by 3 bases, with 8 bases of the junction left unmatched. The CDR3 region has the DNA TGTGCCAGCAGTTTCCCCATCGGGGGGGACTACAATGAGCAGTTCTTC. It codes for CASSFPIGGDYNEQFF.

The rearrangement uses TRBV20-1 and TRBJ2-7, with D possibly being TRBD2 (6 bases). The CDR3 covers 16 residues. The V and J ends lost 1 base and 7 bases respectively, with 23 bases between them. Germline assignment: CDR1 DFQATT and CDR2 SNEGSKA (reference sequence). The CDR3, as DNA: TGCAGTGCTAGAGGACACGGGACTGGCTCCTACAATGAGCAGTACTTC. Protein: CSARGHGTGSYNEQYF.

This chain connects TRBV9 to TRBJ2-5; D perhaps matches TRBD2 (5 bases). The J call is uncertain, as TRBJ2-7 better fits the DNA end. The CDR3 loop spans 16 amino acids. Germline-derived CDR1 and CDR2 are SGDLS and YYNGEE. CDR3: CASSPQARGISYEQYF. The CDR3 bases are TGTGCCAGCAGCCCCCAGGCTAGAGGGATTTCCTACGAGCAGTACTTC.

This clonotype was seen more than once but under ten times. V gene TRBV7-9 combines with J gene TRBJ1-3; TRBD1 matches at 8 bases. After removal of 0 bases from V and 0 bases from J, the junction contained 1 base not matched to a gene. The V gene's germline CDR1 is SEHNR and CDR2 FQNEAQ (reference sequence). This CDR3 has 16 residues. The CDR3 here is CASSLADRGSGNTIYF. As DNA, the CDR3 is TGTGCCAGCAGCTTAGCCGACAGGGGCTCTGGAAACACCATATATTTT.

The chain uses TRBV7-3 and TRBJ2-1, with D perhaps TRBD2 (6 bases). The germline gives CDR1 SGHTA, CDR2 FQGTGA. This CDR3 region has 14 residues. V gave up 2 bases and J gave up 8 bases, with 13 bases separating them. The CDR3 loop is CASSLGTSNYEQFF. CDR3 coding DNA: TGTGCCAGCAGCTTAGGGACTTCTAACTATGAGCAGTTCTTC. The variable domain in full, completed from reference TRBV7-3 and TRBJ2-1, reads GAGVSQTPSNKVTEKGKYVELRCDPISGHTALYWYRQSLGQGPEFLIYFQGTGAADDSGLPNDRFFAVRPEGSVSTLKIQRTERGDSAVYLCASSLGTSNYEQFFGPGTRLTVL.

This clonotype has a handful of counts. The chain is built from TRBV6-2 or TRBV6-3 and TRBJ2-1, with D hard to call. This CDR3 has 12 amino acids. The V and J ends lost 4 bases and 4 bases respectively, with 5 bases between them. Germline-derived CDR1 and CDR2 are MNHEY and SVGEGT. CDR3 in DNA: TGTGCCAGCAGTTTTATGTACAATGAGCAGTTCTTC. It translates to CASSFMYNEQFF.

There are a few counts of this clonotype. The V gene is TRBV7-2, the J gene TRBJ1-5; D ambiguous. Trimming took 5 bases from V and 8 from J, leaving 13 bases between them. The CDR3 has 13 residues. Germline V gene sequence: CDR1 SGHTA, CDR2 FQGNSA. In DNA form, the CDR3 reads TGTGCCAGCAGCCTGAGAGGGTTGGAGCCCCAGCATTTT. Amino acids: CASSLRGLEPQHF. The entire variable domain, with the rest obtained from reference TRBV7-2 and TRBJ1-5, is as follows: GAGVSQSPSNKVTEKGKDVELRCDPISGHTALYWYRQSLGQGLEFLIYFQGNSAPDKSGLPSDRFSAERTGGSVSTLTIQRTQQEDSAVYLCASSLRGLEPQHFGDGTRLSIL.

Notes on this clonotype: A much larger clone sits a single nucleotide away, making a read error possible. The chain couples TRBV12-3 or TRBV12-4 to TRBJ2-1; weak D call: TRBD2 (5 bases). V was trimmed by 4 bases and J by 3 bases, leaving 10 bases between them. The CDR3 length is 14 residues. The CDR3 loop is CASSSSAGYNEQFF. The CDR3 DNA follows: TGTGCCAGCAGTTCGTCGGCGGGCTACAATGAGCAGTTCTTC.

This clonotype was counted a few times. J is TRBJ2-7 and V is TRBV15; possibly TRBD1 for D (6 bases). This CDR3 spans 12 amino acids. Germline lookup yields CDR1 LNHNV and CDR2 YYDKDF (reference sequence). Trimming took 5 bases from V and 6 from J, leaving 11 bases between them. The CDR3 region is CATSSEGGEQYF. The DNA of the CDR3 is TGTGCCACCAGCTCCGAAGGGGGCGAGCAGTACTTC.

The chain uses TRBV5-6 and TRBJ2-3; TRBD2 is a possible D gene (5 bases). Germline assignment: CDR1 SGHDT and CDR2 YYEEEE. The CDR3 spans 16 residues. Trimming pared 0 bases from V and 1 base from J, leaving 12 bases between. CDR3 sequence: CASSLAGYSGTDTQYF. The CDR3, as DNA: TGTGCCAGCAGCTTGGCGGGGTATAGCGGCACAGATACGCAGTATTTT.

V and J are TRBV20-1 and TRBJ2-1, with 11 positions matching TRBD1. The ends lost 4 bases at V and 5 bases at J; junction bases unmatched: 4. CDR3 length: 14 residues. Germline CDR1 is DFQATT and CDR2 is SNEGSKA (reference sequence). CDR3 residues: CSAKDRGLDNEQFF. CDR3 bases: TGCAGTGCTAAGGACAGGGGGCTCGACAATGAGCAGTTCTTC.

This clonotype was recorded at least ten times. The CDR3 sequence: CASSFAGADTQYF. CDR3 sequence (DNA): TGTGCCAGCAGCTTTGCGGGGGCAGATACGCAGTATTTT. The V and J genes are TRBV11-1 and TRBJ2-3; 7 positions match TRBD2. V dropped 3 bases and J dropped 4; count of bases not matched to a gene: 1. The CDR3 loop spans 13 amino acids. The germline CDR1 and CDR2 sequences are SGHAT and FQDESV (reference sequence).

In its sample, this clonotype was seen a few times. The CDR3 DNA is TGCGCCAGCAGCCAAAGACGCGGGGACGAGCAGTACTTC. Its translation: CASSQRRGDEQYF. This chain joins TRBV4-3 and TRBJ2-7, with a possible D match to TRBD2 (6 bases). The V end was cut by 2 bases, the J end by 5 bases, with 10 bases between. The CDR3 loop spans 13 amino acids. Germline V CDR1 and CDR2: LGHNA, YSLEER.

In DNA, the CDR3 is TGCGCCAGCAGCTTGGAGGGAGCGGAGTCCCAGTACTTC. It encodes CASSLEGAESQYF. The V gene is TRBV5-1, the J gene TRBJ2-5, with D possibly being TRBD2 (5 bases). The germline V and J ends were trimmed by 0 bases and 9 bases, with 12 bases remaining between them. Germline CDR1 is SGHRS and CDR2 is YFSETQ. There are 13 residues in the CDR3.